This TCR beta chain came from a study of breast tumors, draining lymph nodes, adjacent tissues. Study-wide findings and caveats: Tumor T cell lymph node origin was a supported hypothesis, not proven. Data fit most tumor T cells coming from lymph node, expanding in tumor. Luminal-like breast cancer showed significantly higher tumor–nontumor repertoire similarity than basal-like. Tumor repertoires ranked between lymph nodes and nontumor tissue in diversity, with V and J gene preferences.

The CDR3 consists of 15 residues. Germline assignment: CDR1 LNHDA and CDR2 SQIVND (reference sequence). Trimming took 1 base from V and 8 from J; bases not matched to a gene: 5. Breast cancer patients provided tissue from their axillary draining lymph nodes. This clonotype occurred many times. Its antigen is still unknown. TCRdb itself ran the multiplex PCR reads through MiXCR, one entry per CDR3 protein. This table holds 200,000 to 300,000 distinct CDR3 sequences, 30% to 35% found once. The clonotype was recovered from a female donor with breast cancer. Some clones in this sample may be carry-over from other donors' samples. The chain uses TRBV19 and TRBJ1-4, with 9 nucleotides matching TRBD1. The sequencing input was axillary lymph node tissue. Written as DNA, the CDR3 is TGTGCCAGTAGTATAGGGGGGACAGGGAGAGAAAAACTGTTTTTT. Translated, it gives CASSIGGTGREKLFF.